This T cell receptor beta chain was profiled in a study of T cells in Graves' hyperthyroidism and ophthalmopathy. This clonotype was picked up a small number of times. The source material, RNA transcripts, was used to amplify TCR beta CDR3 regions. First-round RT-PCR targeting the TCR CDR3 was performed with the HTBI primer set. MiXCR, run by TCRdb on the multiplex PCR reads, gives a single entry per CDR3 protein. The sample contains hundreds of thousands of distinct CDR3 sequences, about 35% of which appear only once. Hyperthyroidism of Graves' type that showed no ophthalmopathy progression within 18 months was stable. Diagnosis of hyperthyroidism was new in patients aged 18 to 65, and its duration was under 2 months. Germline V CDR1 and CDR2: MNHEY, SVGEGT. This CDR3 is 16 amino acids long. J lost 7 bases, V lost 5 bases, and 14 bases had no gene match.

The sequence came from a middle-aged woman with Graves' hyperthyroidism. Material for sequencing was blood. The chain employs TRBV6-2 or TRBV6-3 and TRBJ2-5; 9 bases line up with TRBD1. CDR3 nucleotides: TGTGCCAGCAGTCTTATACCGGACAGGGGCGCAGGGACCCAGTACTTC. It yields the protein CASSLIPDRGAGTQYF.